These T cell receptor beta chains were read from a single sample in a study of cytotoxic CD8 clonotypes in ibrutinib-treated CLL. TCRdb's copy holds only in-frame clones and misses some; the assay was immunoSEQ multiplex PCR. The sample has 150,000 or so clones; around 84% are singletons. The source was PBMCs, collected after 12 months of ibrutinib treatment. These receptors were obtained from a human donor with chronic lymphocytic leukemia. CDR3s include the opening cysteine and the closing phenylalanine or tryptophan. The D gene is left open where the match is weak. Size tells how often a clone was seen (once, few, many) or the class of an expanded clone, and some rows leave it out.

j_gene,d_gene,abundance,v_gene,CDR3aa,CDR3nt
TRBJ2-1,-,-,TRBV4-2,CASSRTNNEQFF,TGTGCCAGCAGCCGAACCAACAATGAGCAGTTCTTC
TRBJ1-1,-,-,TRBV7-2,CASSGQGNTEAFF,TGTGCCAGCAGCGGTCAGGGGAACACTGAAGCTTTCTTT
TRBJ2-1,TRBD2,many,TRBV7-2,CASSPGGAGYNEQFF,TGTGCCAGCAGCCCCGGGGGGGCCGGGTACAATGAGCAGTTCTTC
TRBJ1-1,-,-,TRBV28,CASSSNSFVGGEAFF,TGTGCCAGCAGTTCGAACTCTTTTGTGGGCGGTGAAGCTTTCTTT
TRBJ2-2,-,-,TRBV6-6,CASSPRGSGTGELFF,TGTGCCAGCAGCCCAAGGGGATCGGGCACCGGGGAGCTGTTTTTT
TRBJ1-5,-,few,TRBV30,CAWSVLGGRSNQPQHF,TGTGCCTGGAGTGTACTTGGGGGTAGGAGCAATCAGCCCCAGCATTTT
TRBJ2-7,TRBD2,-,TRBV7-9,CASSSILAGGRSYEQYF,TGTGCCAGCAGCTCCATTCTAGCGGGAGGGAGGTCCTACGAGCAGTACTTC
TRBJ1-2,TRBD1,once,TRBV19,CASTSRGRANYGYTF,TGTGCCAGTACCTCCAGGGGGCGGGCGAACTATGGCTACACCTTC
TRBJ1-6,-,-,TRBV7-2,CASSPPGARNSPLHF,TGTGCCAGCAGCCCCCCAGGGGCGCGTAATTCACCCCTCCACTTT
TRBJ1-2,-,-,TRBV4-3,CASSQDPRGGEGYTF,TGCGCCAGCAGCCAAGACCCGAGGGGAGGGGAAGGCTACACCTTC
TRBJ2-3,-,-,TRBV28,CASSLWGLDRGETDTQYF,TGTGCCAGCAGTTTATGGGGACTCGATCGGGGAGAGACAGATACGCAGTATTTT
TRBJ2-6,TRBD1,once,TRBV4-2,CASSQGLEGRGTAGANVLTF,TGTGCCAGCAGCCAAGGTCTTGAGGGCAGGGGGACCGCCGGGGCCAACGTCCTGACTTTC
TRBJ2-5,TRBD2,once,TRBV9,CASSRSGGETQYF,TGTGCCAGCAGCAGGAGCGGGGGAGAGACCCAGTACTTC
TRBJ1-5,-,few,TRBV28,CASVRGNQPQHF,TGTGCCAGCGTACGTGGCAATCAGCCCCAGCATTTT
TRBJ2-4,-,-,TRBV19,CASSSGLARGNANIQYF,TGTGCCAGTAGTTCGGGGCTAGCGCGAGGGAACGCGAACATTCAGTACTTC
TRBJ1-5,-,-,TRBV5-6,CASSFGSGNQPQHF,TGTGCCAGCAGCTTCGGGAGCGGGAATCAGCCCCAGCATTTT
TRBJ1-2,-,-,TRBV6-6,CASSYAQGNYGYTF,TGTGCCAGCAGTTACGCGCAAGGAAACTATGGCTACACCTTC
TRBJ1-1,-,-,TRBV6-5,CASSPQRGLNTEAFF,TGTGCCAGCAGCCCCCAACGGGGGTTGAACACTGAAGCTTTCTTT
TRBJ2-3,-,few,TRBV4-2,CASSQDPAIDTQYF,TGTGCCAGCAGCCAAGATCCAGCCATCGATACGCAGTATTTT
TRBJ2-3,TRBD2,-,TRBV7-2,CASSFRLAGRSTDTQYF,TGTGCCAGCAGCTTTCGACTAGCGGGAAGGAGCACAGATACGCAGTATTTT
TRBJ2-1,-,few,TRBV5-1,CASSLDGNNEQFF,TGCGCCAGCAGCTTGGACGGGAACAATGAGCAGTTCTTC
TRBJ1-2,-,-,TRBV11-2,CASSPIRRGFDYGYTF,TGTGCCAGCAGCCCCATCAGGCGGGGGTTCGACTATGGCTACACCTTC
TRBJ2-7,-,-,TRBV29-1,CSVFPGETKLGSQHEQYF,TGCAGCGTTTTTCCTGGTGAAACAAAGCTAGGGTCCCAACACGAGCAGTACTTC
TRBJ2-3,TRBD1,-,TRBV6-4,CASSLTGGFTDTQYF,TGTGCCAGCAGTTTGACAGGGGGCTTCACAGATACGCAGTATTTT
TRBJ2-1,-,many,TRBV2,CASQGSGISNEQFF,TGTGCCAGCCAGGGGTCGGGGATTAGCAATGAGCAGTTCTTC
TRBJ1-3,TRBD1,few,TRBV5-5,CASKISDRNGNTIYF,TGTGCCAGTAAGATCTCGGACAGGAATGGGAACACCATATATTTT
TRBJ2-7,-,few,TRBV5-5,CASRVGYEQYF,TGTGCCAGCAGAGTAGGCTACGAGCAGTACTTC
TRBJ2-1,-,-,TRBV28,CASRGSLQWQFF,TGTGCCAGCAGGGGATCCTTACAGTGGCAGTTCTTC
TRBJ1-1,-,few,TRBV5-6,CASSAAGRSVAFF,TGTGCCAGCAGCGCAGCAGGGCGTTCAGTAGCTTTCTTT
TRBJ2-7,TRBD1,-,TRBV18,CASSPTGRSYEQYF,TGTGCCAGCTCACCGACAGGGAGAAGCTACGAGCAGTACTTC
TRBJ1-2,TRBD1,-,TRBV5-4,CASSFAGTGGYGYTF,TGTGCCAGCAGCTTTGCCGGGACAGGGGGCTATGGCTACACCTTC
TRBJ2-2,-,once,TRBV19,CASTEEGRKGELFF,TGTGCCAGTACGGAGGAGGGTAGGAAAGGGGAGCTGTTTTTT
TRBJ2-1,TRBD2,-,TRBV7-9,CASSLFVAGGNNEQFF,TGTGCCAGCAGCCTCTTTGTAGCGGGGGGCAACAATGAGCAGTTCTTC
TRBJ2-3,TRBD2,-,TRBV25-1,CASSEWGGSTDTQYF,TGTGCCAGCAGTGAATGGGGGGGATCCACAGATACGCAGTATTTT
TRBJ2-3,-,few,TRBV6-6,CASSSGERRGGQYF,TGTGCCAGCAGTTCCGGGGAGCGAAGGGGGGGGCAGTATTTT